Each of the 10 T cell receptor beta chains below was sequenced from the same sample in a study of regulatory T cells in long-lasting Graves disease. Time point reported: persistent/refractory GD, antithyroid drugs over 5 years with positive TRAb. Extracted RNA from PBMCs served as the source of the TCR library. Relying on iRepertoire HTBI primers and Arm-PCR of CDR3 regions, the team built TCR beta libraries. TCRdb used MiXCR to reprocess the multiplex PCR reads, holding one entry per CDR3 protein. The table has over 300,000 distinct CDR3 sequences, 20% seen once. This specimen consisted of peripheral blood mononuclear cells (PBMCs), obtained when the disease was refractory, from a patient treated with antithyroid drugs. The receptors here all came from a female donor with Graves disease.

This clonotype was observed many times. The V gene is TRBV6-2 or TRBV6-3, the J gene TRBJ1-1; 8 bases agree with TRBD1. CDR1 and CDR2 (germline): MNHEY, SVGEGT. The ends lost 5 bases at V and 4 bases at J; junction bases unmatched: 6. CDR3 length: 14 amino acids. For the CDR3, the DNA is TGTGCCAGCAGTCGCCGGGACAGGACCACTGAAGCTTTCTTT. As protein: CASSRRDRTTEAFF.

This clonotype was seen many times. The chain carries TRBV11-2 and TRBJ2-2; D is undetermined. Trimming shortened V by 4 bases and J by 2 bases, and 14 bases separated the two germline ends. This CDR3 is 16 amino acids long. Germline values: CDR1 SGHAT, CDR2 FQNNGV. In DNA form, the CDR3 reads TGTGCCAGCAGCTCCCCGAGTCGGGCCAACACCGGGGAGCTGTTTTTT. It specifies CASSSPSRANTGELFF.

This clonotype was detected a few times. The chain couples TRBV7-8 to TRBJ2-3; TRBD2 is a possible D gene (5 bases). Trimming took 5 bases from V and 3 from J, leaving 15 bases between them. CDR1 is SGHVS and CDR2 is FQNEAQ in the germline V gene. The CDR3 covers 15 residues. CDR3 in DNA: TGTGCCAGCAGCCCCAGGACTTCTCCGACAGATACGCAGTATTTT. Encoded protein: CASSPRTSPTDTQYF.

CDR3: CASSPRTSGEQFF. CDR3 nucleotides: TGTGCCAGCAGCCCACGGACTAGCGGAGAGCAGTTCTTC. The chain recombines TRBV3-1 with TRBJ2-1, with TRBD2 matching 10 bases. CDR3 length: 13 residues. The V segment lost 4 bases and the J segment 10 bases; nucleotides outside the gene matches: 4. The germline CDR1 and CDR2 sequences are LGHDT and YNNKEL (reference sequence).

The chain carries TRBV6-2 or TRBV6-3 and TRBJ1-5, with TRBD1 identical over 8 bases. This CDR3 comprises 16 residues. With 6 bases clipped from V and 2 bases from J, the junction kept 9 bases outside the gene matches. Germline values: CDR1 MNHEY, CDR2 SVGEGT. This CDR3 reads CASRRRGQGGNQPQHF. CDR3 bases: TGTGCCAGCAGGCGCCGTGGACAGGGAGGCAATCAGCCCCAGCATTTT.

The chain is built from TRBV6-2 or TRBV6-3 and TRBJ1-3, with 8 bases fitting TRBD1. Trimming removed 6 bases from V and 2 bases from J; junction bases left unmatched: 3. This CDR3 region has 14 residues. The germline V gene has CDR1 MNHEY and CDR2 SVGEGT. CDR3 coding DNA: TGTGCCAGCAGGCTGACAGGGGCTGGAAACACCATATATTTT. Protein product: CASRLTGAGNTIYF.

This clonotype was observed at least ten times. The rearrangement links TRBV30 to TRBJ1-2; 8 nucleotides align to TRBD1. Germline trimming cut 0 bases from V and 4 bases from J; bases unmatched to any gene: 7. CDR1 and CDR2 (germline): GTSNPN, SVGIG (reference sequence). The CDR3 sequence is 15 residues long. CDR3 sequence: CAWSVQGASTYGYTF. CDR3 sequence (DNA): TGTGCCTGGAGTGTTCAGGGGGCTTCTACCTATGGCTACACCTTC.

The chain links TRBV12-3 or TRBV12-4 to TRBJ2-7; D is ambiguous. Trimming removed 5 bases from V and 5 bases from J, with 10 bases in between. The CDR3 spans 12 residues. The CDR3 DNA follows: TGTGCCAGCAGTCCCCAGGTCAACGAGCAGTACTTC. Amino acid sequence: CASSPQVNEQYF.

Points on this clonotype: The conserved phenylalanine or tryptophan is not found at the CDR3 terminus, so this likely reflects a read error. The rearrangement links TRBV30 to TRBJ2-7; D possibly corresponds to TRBD2 (6 bases). Trimming removed 5 bases from V and 2 bases from J, with 13 bases in between. The germline gives CDR1 GTSNPN, CDR2 SVGIG (reference sequence). The CDR3 is 13 amino acids. CDR3 nucleotide sequence: TGTGCCTGGGTGGGGGACTCGCCCTACGAGCAGTACTCC. Translating gives CAWVGDSPYEQYS.

This clonotype was recorded many times. The chain couples TRBV29-1 to TRBJ1-1; D is uncertain. CDR3 size: 12 residues. Germline CDR1 is SQVTM and CDR2 is ANQGSEA. The germline V and J ends were trimmed by 6 bases and 0 bases, with 8 bases remaining between them. The CDR3 region is CSVRTVNTEAFF. For the CDR3, the DNA is TGCAGCGTCCGGACGGTGAACACTGAAGCTTTCTTT.